This T cell receptor (beta chain) emerged from a study of CD8 T cells in ankylosing spondylitis. Overall study results and limits: Existing reports had already noted some motif variants in reactive arthritis synovial fluid and blood. Seemingly characteristic of ankylosing spondylitis blood was a TCR beta motif consisting of 7 or 8 highly homologous variants. Enrichment of disease-linked clones was reportedly significant in matched ankylosing spondylitis synovial fluid.

Researchers built TCR beta libraries using quantitative 5'-RACE with molecular barcodes. TCRdb redid the calling of the 5' RACE reads with MiXCR, one entry per CDR3 protein. The table lists around 320,000 distinct CDR3 sequences, around 20% of them singletons. A note on this clonotype: The antigen is unknown.

This CDR3 has 14 residues. Trimming took 6 bases from V and 4 from J; bases not matched to a gene: 5. Looked up from germline, CDR1 is MNHNS and CDR2 is SASEGT. Sequenced input: blood, either unsorted or a sorted T cell fraction (not recorded which). J is TRBJ1-4 and V is TRBV6-1, with 7 bases matching TRBD1. The clonotype originates from a female donor with ankylosing spondylitis or in good health (not recorded which). The CDR3: CASSRQGVNEKLFF. As DNA, the CDR3 is TGTGCCAGCAGCCGACAGGGAGTTAATGAAAAACTGTTTTTT.